The entry below gives a single TCR beta chain sequence along with its context. The CDR3 runs 13 residues. CDR1 and CDR2 (germline): LNHDA, SQIVND (reference sequence). V gave up 9 bases and J gave up 8 bases; unmatched junction bases: 9. The assay was immunoSEQ multiplex PCR, and TCRdb's table has in-frame clones only and misses some. The top ten hold 0.008% to 0.011% of the sample, which has approximately 660,000 clones, 88% seen once. These data belong to a study of shared T cell receptors in the human thymus. These data also formed part of another study, on human thymus T cells. From that report: Resections obtained during corrective heart surgery supplied the thymus tissue. Reports from related research described highly overlapping thymic repertoires among unrelated individuals.

Sequenced material: thymocytes. This TCR was recovered from a boy younger than two with a congenital heart defect. The chain combines TRBV19 with TRBJ2-1; TRBD2 agrees at 8 bases. CDR3: CARRSGLGDEQFF. In DNA, the CDR3 is TGTGCCAGACGCTCGGGACTAGGGGATGAGCAGTTCTTC.